What follows are 5 T cell receptor beta chains derived from one specimen sequenced in a study of T cell clonality in common variable immunodeficiency. Repertoires were generated with immunoSEQ multiplex PCR, while TCRdb's copy carries only in-frame clones and drops some. The sample gives about 32,000 clones, none seen only once, and the top ten clones hold about 4.5%. The sequenced sample consisted of peripheral blood mononuclear cells. These TCRs come from a person aged 18 to 70 in good health.

This clone occurred many times. The CDR3 region is CSASGTSGRGIYEQYF. The CDR3 bases that were read are TGCAGTGCTTCCGGGACTAGCGGGAGAGGGATCTACGAG. The V and J genes are TRBV20-1 and TRBJ2-7, with TRBD2 matching over 14 bases. The sequenced fragment ends 3 residues before the CDR3 boundary, so the rest is inferred from the germline J gene. In germline, CDR1 is DFQATT, CDR2 SNEGSKA (reference sequence). The CDR3 loop spans 16 amino acids. With V trimmed by 5 bases and J by 3 bases, 9 bases remained unmatched.

This clone was observed many times. The read gets to within 3 residues of the CDR3 end, and the germline J gene fills in the rest. The chain carries TRBV19 and TRBJ2-3; D call uncertain. Germline V gene data show CDR1 as LNHDA and CDR2 as SQIVND (reference sequence). The CDR3 sequence is 11 residues long. V was cut by 7 bases and J by 0 bases, with 2 bases left in between. Incomplete CDR3 DNA: TGTGCCAGTACTAGCACAGATACG. Its translation: CASTSTDT. The CDR3 in full is CASTSTDTQYF.

This clone was picked up a small number of times. The read gets to within 3 residues of the CDR3 end, and the germline J gene fills in the rest. This sample includes further DNA sequences coding for the same CDR3. The chain has TRBV18 and TRBJ1-3; D gene unclear. The CDR3 has 14 amino acids. Germline lookup yields CDR1 KGHSH and CDR2 LQKENI. Trimming removed 10 bases from V and 3 bases from J, with 16 bases in between. The covered CDR3 bases are TGTGCCACTAGCGCGGGTTCTGATGGAAACACC. This encodes CATSAGSDGNT. The full CDR3 protein reads CATSAGSDGNTIYF.

The sample holds many counts of this clone. The sequenced fragment ends 3 residues before the CDR3 boundary, so the rest is inferred from the germline J gene. This chain joins TRBV19 and TRBJ2-7; 7 nucleotides line up with TRBD2. Germline assignment: CDR1 LNHDA and CDR2 SQIVND (reference sequence). V shed 5 bases and J 4 bases; nucleotides not matched to a gene: 11. This CDR3 region has 15 residues. The sequenced CDR3 bases are TGTGCCAGTAGTTCCGGGACCCGGGGGGTATACGAG. Protein sequence: CASSSGTRGVYE. The whole CDR3 sequence reads CASSSGTRGVYEQYF.

This clone has ten or more counts. Sequencing ends 3 residues short of the CDR3 end; the germline J gene provides the rest. The rearrangement links TRBV9 to TRBJ1-6; maybe TRBD1 (6 bases). Germline V lookup: CDR1 SGDLS, CDR2 YYNGEE. With 4 bases removed from V and 10 bases from J, the gap between germline ends came to 15 bases. CDR3 size: 14 residues. CDR3 bases read: TGTGCCAGCAGCTCAGAGGGCGGGGGCTCACCC. This codes for CASSSEGGGSP. The complete CDR3 protein is CASSSEGGGSPLHF.